The rows below give T cell receptor beta chains drawn from one sample of a study of blood T cells in healthy people across ages. Using its own MiXCR run on the 5' RACE reads, TCRdb lists one record per CDR3 protein. The repertoire holds approximately 900,000 distinct CDR3 sequences, with 25% to 35% as singletons. These data were also filed under a second study, of T cells of mothers and their children.

Sequences were obtained from blood. All receptors derive from a woman aged 40 to 50 in good health. The CDR3 runs from the conserved cysteine through the conserved F or W. A D gene is named only where the DNA matches it firmly. Some rows have no size entry. The others give once, few or many, or a class for an expanded clone.

D gene | J gene | clone size | V gene | CDR3 DNA | CDR3 protein
TRBD1 | TRBJ1-6 | few | TRBV12-3/TRBV12-4 | TGTGCCAGCAGTCTCCGATCCGGGACAGGGAATAATTCACCCCTCCACTTT | CASSLRSGTGNNSPLHF
TRBD2 | TRBJ2-7 | NA | TRBV20-1 | TGCAGTGCTAGACCGACTAGCGGGGCCAGCTCCTACGAGCAGTACTTC | CSARPTSGASSYEQYF
NA | TRBJ1-5 | NA | TRBV9 | TGTGCCAGCAGCGTAACACAGGTAGAGGGCCCCAATCAGCCCCAGCATTTT | CASSVTQVEGPNQPQHF
NA | TRBJ2-3 | NA | TRBV27 | TGTGCCAGCAGTTTATACCCCCCCAGGACAGCCATGGCGGATACGCAGTATTTT | CASSLYPPRTAMADTQYF
NA | TRBJ1-2 | few | TRBV7-3 | TGTGCCAGCAGCGCCGATTTGGACGGATCTCTCTATGGCTACACCTTC | CASSADLDGSLYGYTF
NA | TRBJ2-2 | NA | TRBV3-1 | TGTGCCAGCAGACTAAGTCGTGTAACCAACGGGGAGCTGTTTTTT | CASRLSRVTNGELFF
TRBD2 | TRBJ2-7 | NA | TRBV20-1 | TGCGGTGCCCCGACTAGCGGGAACGAGCAGTACTTC | CGAPTSGNEQYF
NA | TRBJ2-2 | NA | TRBV12-3/TRBV12-4 | TGTGCCAGCAGTTTAGCGGGGAGCGACACCGGGGAGCTGTTTTTT | CASSLAGSDTGELFF
NA | TRBJ2-7 | NA | TRBV12-3/TRBV12-4 | TGTGCCAGCAGCCGACCCAACTATCCCTACGAGCAGTACTTC | CASSRPNYPYEQYF
TRBD1 | TRBJ2-7 | many | TRBV7-2 | TGTGCCAGCAGCTTGGGACAGGGTCCCTCCTACGAGCAGTACTTC | CASSLGQGPSYEQYF
NA | TRBJ1-6 | NA | TRBV2 | TGTGCCAGCAGCCGATGGGACTTGAAAAATTCACCCCTCCACTTT | CASSRWDLKNSPLHF
TRBD2 | TRBJ2-3 | NA | TRBV5-1 | TGCGCCAGCAGCGCGGGGGGGACGATAGATACGCAGTATTTT | CASSAGGTIDTQYF
NA | TRBJ2-7 | NA | TRBV15 | TGTGCCACCAGCGCAGGGGCCCGATCCGGGCTCCACGAGCAGTACTTC | CATSAGARSGLHEQYF
NA | TRBJ2-5 | NA | TRBV7-9 | TGTGCCAGCAGAGGGCAGGGTGGGACCCAGTACTTC | CASRGQGGTQYF
TRBD1 | TRBJ1-2 | few | TRBV7-2 | TGTGCCAGCACCTATCCACAGGGGGCGCGCCATGGCTACACCTTC | CASTYPQGARHGYTF
TRBD1 | TRBJ1-2 | many | TRBV18 | TGTGCCAGCTCACCACCGGGACAGGGGGACGGAAACTATGGCTACACCTTC | CASSPPGQGDGNYGYTF
NA | TRBJ2-3 | NA | TRBV14 | TGTGCCAGCAGCCAAGTTCGACAGGCCAGAAGCACAGATACGCAGTATTTT | CASSQVRQARSTDTQYF
NA | TRBJ1-2 | NA | TRBV12-3/TRBV12-4 | TGTGCCAGCAGTTCAGACTCATCCGGCTACACCTTC | CASSSDSSGYTF
TRBD1 | TRBJ1-5 | NA | TRBV3-1 | TGTGCCAGCAGCCCTAATCCGACAGGGGGTTTCACAGATACGCAGCATTTT | CASSPNPTGGFTDTQHF
NA | TRBJ1-2 | many | TRBV7-2 | TGTGCCAGCAGCTTAGACGGGACGCACACCTTC | CASSLDGTHTF
NA | TRBJ2-1 | NA | TRBV7-9 | TGTGCCAGCAGCTCCGGGGGCCAGCGGGGCTACAATGAGCAGTTCTTC | CASSSGGQRGYNEQFF
TRBD2 | TRBJ2-1 | many | TRBV29-1 | TGCAGCGCCGGTGGGTCTAGCGTAGCGGGTGAGCAGTTCTTC | CSAGGSSVAGEQFF
NA | TRBJ2-1 | many | TRBV30 | TGTGCCTGGAGTGTAGATTACAATGAGCAGTTCTTC | CAWSVDYNEQFF
TRBD1 | TRBJ1-2 | many | TRBV4-1 | TGCGCCAGCAGCCCCCCTTTTCCGCGCCGGGACAGGGGCCGCTATGGCTACACCTTC | CASSPPFPRRDRGRYGYTF
TRBD2 | TRBJ2-2 | few | TRBV20-1 | TGCAGTGCTAGAGTCGGACTAGCGGGGGGCACCGGGGAGCTGTTTTTT | CSARVGLAGGTGELFF
NA | TRBJ2-7 | few | TRBV7-9 | TGTGCCAGCAGCTCTTCTTCGGTTAGCGCGGCTTCCAAGCAGTACTTC | CASSSSSVSAASKQYF
TRBD1 | TRBJ2-7 | NA | TRBV7-9 | TGTGCCGGCAGCCTTTCGACAGGGATCCTTTACGAGCAGTACTTC | CAGSLSTGILYEQYF
NA | TRBJ1-2 | many | TRBV30 | TGTGCCTGGAGTGTAGTCAGGCAACATGGCTACACCTTC | CAWSVVRQHGYTF
TRBD1 | TRBJ1-1 | few | TRBV20-1 | TGCAGTGCTAGAAAACAGGGGGAGAGTCCTGAAGCTTTCTTT | CSARKQGESPEAFF
NA | TRBJ2-1 | few | TRBV7-9 | TGTGCCAGCAGCTTAGAGGGGATGGAGCAGTTCTTC | CASSLEGMEQFF
TRBD1 | TRBJ1-2 | many | TRBV29-1 | TGCAGCGTTGATCCTACAGGGGGCGCCTATGGCTACACCTTC | CSVDPTGGAYGYTF
NA | TRBJ2-1 | few | TRBV4-3 | TGCGCCAGCAGCCAGCAAGATCCAGGATACAATGAGCAGTTCTTC | CASSQQDPGYNEQFF